This T cell receptor (beta chain) was observed in a study of spatial heterogeneity in lung cancer. Looking at the study overall: There were consistently more beta-chain sequences detected than alpha-chain sequences. For the average unique TCR and UMI combination, more than eight occurrences appeared in raw reads.

Indicated time point: sample taken at primary tumor resection. TCRs were sequenced from unsorted whole RNA of tumor, nontumor lung or PBMC. Untreated early-stage non-small cell lung cancer patients, around 72 in total, were the donors. CDR1 DFQATT and CDR2 SNEGSKA come from the germline V gene (reference sequence). V shed 6 bases and J 8 bases; nucleotides not matched to a gene: 6. CDR3 length: 13 residues. In the library, each TCR cDNA molecule bore its own unique molecular identifier. TCRdb passed the 5' RACE reads through MiXCR, listing each CDR3 protein once. The table shows some 100,000 distinct CDR3 sequences, with under 9% occurring only once.

This sequence joins TRBV20-1 and TRBJ2-3, with 12 bases identical to TRBD2. This sequence was found in a male donor with early-stage non-small cell lung cancer. This specimen was PBMCs, taken at surgery. CDR3 amino acids: CSAMGLAGSTQYF. The DNA for the CDR3 is TGCAGTGCAATGGGACTAGCGGGCAGTACGCAGTATTTT.